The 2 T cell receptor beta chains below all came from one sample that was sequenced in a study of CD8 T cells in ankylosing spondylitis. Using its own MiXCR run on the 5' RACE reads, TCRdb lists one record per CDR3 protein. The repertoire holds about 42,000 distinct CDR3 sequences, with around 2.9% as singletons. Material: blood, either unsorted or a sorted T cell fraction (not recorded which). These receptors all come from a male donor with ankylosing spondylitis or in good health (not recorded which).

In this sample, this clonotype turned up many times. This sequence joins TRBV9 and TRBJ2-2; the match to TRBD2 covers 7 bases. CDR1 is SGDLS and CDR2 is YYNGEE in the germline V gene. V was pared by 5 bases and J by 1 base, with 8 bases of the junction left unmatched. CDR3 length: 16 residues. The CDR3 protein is CASSRLLAKNTGELFF. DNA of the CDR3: TGTGCCAGCAGTCGATTACTAGCGAAGAACACCGGGGAGCTGTTTTTT.

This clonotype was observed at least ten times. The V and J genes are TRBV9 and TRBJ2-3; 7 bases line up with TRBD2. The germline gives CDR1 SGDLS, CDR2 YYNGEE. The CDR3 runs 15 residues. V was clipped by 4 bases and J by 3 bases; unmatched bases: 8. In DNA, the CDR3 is TGTGCCAGCAGCCCACAAGCGGGGATGACAGATACGCAGTATTTT. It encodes CASSPQAGMTDTQYF. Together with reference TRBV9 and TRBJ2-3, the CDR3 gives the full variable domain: DSGVTQTPKHLITATGQRVTLRCSPRSGDLSVYWYQQSLDQGLQFLIQYYNGEERAKGNILERFSAQQFPDLHSELNLSSLELGDSALYFCASSPQAGMTDTQYFGPGTRLTVL.